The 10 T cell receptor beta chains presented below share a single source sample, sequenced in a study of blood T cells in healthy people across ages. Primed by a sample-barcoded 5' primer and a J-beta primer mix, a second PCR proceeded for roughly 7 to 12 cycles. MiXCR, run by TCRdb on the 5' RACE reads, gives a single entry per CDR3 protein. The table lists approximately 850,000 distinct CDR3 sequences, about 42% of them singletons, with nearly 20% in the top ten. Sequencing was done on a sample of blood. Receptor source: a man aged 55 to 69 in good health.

CDR3 in DNA: TGTGCCAGCAGCTTAACGGGAAGAATAGATCAGCCCCAGCATTTT. Residues: CASSLTGRIDQPQHF. This chain connects TRBV7-9 to TRBJ1-5, with D unresolved. The CDR3 is made up of 15 amino acids. The germline V and J ends were trimmed by 2 bases and 5 bases, with 13 bases remaining between them. Germline V gene sequence: CDR1 SEHNR, CDR2 FQNEAQ (reference sequence).

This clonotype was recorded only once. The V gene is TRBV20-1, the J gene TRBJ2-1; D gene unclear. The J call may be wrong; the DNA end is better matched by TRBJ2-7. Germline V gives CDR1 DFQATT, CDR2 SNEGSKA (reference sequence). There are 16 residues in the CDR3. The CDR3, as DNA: TGCAGTGCTAGAGATCGGTTGGCCCCGGGCTACAATGAGCAGTACTTC. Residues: CSARDRLAPGYNEQYF.

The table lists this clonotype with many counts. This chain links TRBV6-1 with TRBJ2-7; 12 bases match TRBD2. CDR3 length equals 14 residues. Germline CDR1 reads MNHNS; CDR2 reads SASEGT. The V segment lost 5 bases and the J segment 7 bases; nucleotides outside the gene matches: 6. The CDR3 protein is CASSLTSGGYEQYF. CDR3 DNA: TGTGCCAGCAGTCTGACTAGCGGGGGCTATGAGCAGTACTTC.

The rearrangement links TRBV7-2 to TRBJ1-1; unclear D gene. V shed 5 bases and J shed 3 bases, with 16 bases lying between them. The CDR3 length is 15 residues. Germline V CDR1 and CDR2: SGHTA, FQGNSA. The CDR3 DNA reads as TGTGCCAGCAGCCCCAACCAAAATCGGGACACTGAAGCTTTCTTT. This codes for CASSPNQNRDTEAFF. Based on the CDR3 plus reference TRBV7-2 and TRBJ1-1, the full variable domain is GAGVSQSPSNKVTEKGKDVELRCDPISGHTALYWYRQSLGQGLEFLIYFQGNSAPDKSGLPSDRFSAERTGGSVSTLTIQRTQQEDSAVYLCASSPNQNRDTEAFFGQGTRLTVV.

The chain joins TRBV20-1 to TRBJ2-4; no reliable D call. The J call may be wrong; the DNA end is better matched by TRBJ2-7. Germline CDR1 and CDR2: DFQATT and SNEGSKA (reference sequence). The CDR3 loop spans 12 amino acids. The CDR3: CSARFSPYEQYF. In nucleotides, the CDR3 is TGCAGTGCTAGATTCAGTCCCTACGAGCAGTACTTC.

The CDR3 here is CASEYGTEAFF. The DNA for the CDR3 is TGTGCCAGCGAATACGGGACTGAAGCTTTCTTT. The chain joins TRBV2 to TRBJ1-1; no definite D call. Germline V gene sequence: CDR1 SNHLY, CDR2 FYNNEI. The CDR3 is 11 residues long. V was shortened by 8 bases and J by 5 bases, with 9 bases between the two germline ends.

The DNA for the CDR3 is TGCAGCGCTCCGGGACTCTACTGCGAGCAGTACTTC. This encodes CSAPGLYCEQYF. The chain recombines TRBV20-1 with TRBJ2-7; a weak D match, TRBD2 (6 bases). CDR3 size: 12 residues. Per the germline V gene, CDR1 is DFQATT and CDR2 is SNEGSKA (reference sequence).

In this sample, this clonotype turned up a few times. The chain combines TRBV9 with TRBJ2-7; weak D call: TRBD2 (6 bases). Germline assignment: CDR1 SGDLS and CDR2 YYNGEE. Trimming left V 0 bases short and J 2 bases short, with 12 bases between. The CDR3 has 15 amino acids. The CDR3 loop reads CASSVGGDGAYEQYF. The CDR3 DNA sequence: TGTGCCAGCAGCGTAGGGGGGGACGGAGCCTACGAGCAGTACTTC. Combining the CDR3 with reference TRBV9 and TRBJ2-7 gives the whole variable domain DSGVTQTPKHLITATGQRVTLRCSPRSGDLSVYWYQQSLDQGLQFLIQYYNGEERAKGNILERFSAQQFPDLHSELNLSSLELGDSALYFCASSVGGDGAYEQYFGPGTRLTVT.

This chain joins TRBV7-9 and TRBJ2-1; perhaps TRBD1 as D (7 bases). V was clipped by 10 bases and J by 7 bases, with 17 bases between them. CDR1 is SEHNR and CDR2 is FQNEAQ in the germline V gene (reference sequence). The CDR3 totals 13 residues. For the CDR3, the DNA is TGTGCCACGGAGGGGGCTCTGGAGAATGAGCAGTTCTTC. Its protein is CATEGALENEQFF.

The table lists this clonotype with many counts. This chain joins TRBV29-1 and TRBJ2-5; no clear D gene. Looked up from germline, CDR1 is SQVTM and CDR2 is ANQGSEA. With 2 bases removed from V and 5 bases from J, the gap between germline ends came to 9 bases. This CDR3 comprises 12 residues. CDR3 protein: CSVELMGETQYF. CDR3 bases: TGCAGCGTTGAATTGATGGGGGAGACCCAGTACTTC. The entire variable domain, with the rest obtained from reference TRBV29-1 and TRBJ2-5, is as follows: SAVISQKPSRDICQRGTSLTIQCQVDSQVTMMFWYRQQPGQSLTLIATANQGSEATYESGFVIDKFPISRPNLTFSTLTVSNMSPEDSSIYLCSVELMGETQYFGPGTRLLVL.